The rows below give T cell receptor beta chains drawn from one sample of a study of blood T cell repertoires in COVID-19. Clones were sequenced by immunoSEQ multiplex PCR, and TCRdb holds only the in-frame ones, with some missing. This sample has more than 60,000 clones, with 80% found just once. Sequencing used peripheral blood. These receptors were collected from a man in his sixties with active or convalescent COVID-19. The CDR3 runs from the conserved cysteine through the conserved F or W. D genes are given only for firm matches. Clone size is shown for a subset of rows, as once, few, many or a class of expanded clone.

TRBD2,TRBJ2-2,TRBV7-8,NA,TGTGCCAGCAGCCCCCGGGGACTAGCGGGGACCGGGGAGCTGTTTTTT,CASSPRGLAGTGELFF
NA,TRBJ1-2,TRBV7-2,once,TGTGCCAGCAGCTTTTTCGTGGACACTTATGGCTACACCTTC,CASSFFVDTYGYTF
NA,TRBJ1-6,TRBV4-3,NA,TGCGCCAGCGCCCCTTGGTTGAATCCAGACTATAATTCACCCCTCCACTTT,CASAPWLNPDYNSPLHF
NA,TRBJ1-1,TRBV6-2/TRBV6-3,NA,TGTGCCAGCAGTTACGCTTTCTCCGGGGGGCCGGGGACTGAAGCTTTCTTT,CASSYAFSGGPGTEAFF
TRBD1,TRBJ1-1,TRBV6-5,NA,TGTGCCAGCAGTTACGGACAGGGATTCACTGAAGCTTTCTTT,CASSYGQGFTEAFF
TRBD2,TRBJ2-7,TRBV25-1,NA,TGTGCCAGCAGTCCCAGACTAGCGGGGGATCACGAGCAGTACTTC,CASSPRLAGDHEQYF
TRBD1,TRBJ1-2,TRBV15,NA,TGTGCCACCAGCAGCACAGGGGCCTATGGCTACACCTTC,CATSSTGAYGYTF
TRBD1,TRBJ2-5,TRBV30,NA,TGTGCCTGGAGAAGGGGGCGGTATCAAGAGACCCAGTACTTC,CAWRRGRYQETQYF
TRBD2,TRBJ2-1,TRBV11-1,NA,TGTGCCAGCAGCTTAGGGACTAGCGACAATGAGCAGTTCTTC,CASSLGTSDNEQFF
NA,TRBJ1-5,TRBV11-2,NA,TGTGCCAGCAGCATTGACAGCCTATATAGCAATCAGCCCCAGCATTTT,CASSIDSLYSNQPQHF
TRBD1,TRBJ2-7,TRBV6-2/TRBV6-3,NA,TGTGCCAGCAGTTTTCGATCAGGGGGCCAGTACTTC,CASSFRSGGQYF
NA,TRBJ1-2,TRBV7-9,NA,TGTGCCAGCAGCTTAGGCAATGCAGCTAACTATGGCTACACCTTC,CASSLGNAANYGYTF
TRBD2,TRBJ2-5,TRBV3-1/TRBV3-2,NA,TGTGCCAGCAGCCAACCCGGGGGGGCGGTCGAGACCCAGTACTTC,CASSQPGGAVETQYF
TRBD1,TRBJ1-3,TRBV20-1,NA,TGCAGTGCTAGTACCGGGACAGGTGGCTCTGGAAACACCATATATTTT,CSASTGTGGSGNTIYF
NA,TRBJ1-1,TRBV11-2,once,TGTGCCAGCAGCTTAGGAGCAGGGAACACTGAAGCTTTCTTT,CASSLGAGNTEAFF
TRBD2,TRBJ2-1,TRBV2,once,TGTGCCAGCAGGGAGCGGGGGGGGTCCTACAATGAGCAGTTCTTC,CASRERGGSYNEQFF